This T cell receptor (beta chain) stems from a study of shared clonotypes between healthy human individuals. Study as a whole: The study used three CD4 naive, three CD4 memory, two CD8 naive and one CD8 memory plate per donor.

Over several immunoSEQ plates, each subset's genomic DNA was distributed in even portions. Here immunoSEQ multiplex PCR was the method, and the copy in TCRdb shows in-frame clones only, minus some. The repertoire holds some 2,100,000 clones, with approximately 94% as singletons. The investigators split CD4+ cells into a CD45RA+ naive subset and a CD45RA-negative memory subset. The junction had 11 bases not matched to a gene; V was cut back by 3 bases and J by 6 bases. The CDR3 is made up of 15 amino acids. Germline CDR1 is GTSNPN and CDR2 is SVGIG (reference sequence). Only one count was recorded for this clone. The antigen remains unidentified. Study conclusions and caveats: Owing to a small donor count, the genetic and exposure-history diversity represented was limited.

This sequence joins TRBV30 and TRBJ2-3; TRBD1 aligns across 8 bases. This TCR derives from a man aged 18 to 35 in good health. Sequencing was performed on naive CD4+ T cells sorted from blood. Noted subset: CD45RA+ positively selected. The CDR3 nucleotides read TGTGCCTGGAGGATCGGAGACAGGGGTTCCGATACGCAGTATTTT. Translated, it gives CAWRIGDRGSDTQYF.